What follows are 12 T cell receptor beta chains derived from one specimen sequenced in a study of shared clonotypes between healthy human individuals. Method: immunoSEQ multiplex PCR; TCRdb's copy keeps in-frame clones and lacks some. The sample holds some 490,000 clones; approximately 81% are singletons and the top ten take 12%. Sequenced sample: PBMCs. These receptors were obtained from a woman aged 40 to 50 in good health. Some clones in this sample may be carry-over from other donors' samples.

The chain uses TRBV5-1 and TRBJ2-3; 10 bases are a match to TRBD2. Unmatched junction bases numbered 6, after V lost 0 bases and J lost 2 bases. CDR1 SGHRS and CDR2 YFSETQ come from the germline V gene. CDR3 size: 17 residues. The CDR3 nucleotides are TGCGCCAGCAGCTTGGCCGCTAGCGGGAGCGTCACAGATACGCAGTATTTT. Its translation: CASSLAASGSVTDTQYF.

This sequence joins TRBV7-3 and TRBJ2-2, with D possibly being TRBD2 (6 bases). Germline lookup yields CDR1 SGHTA and CDR2 FQGTGA. V lost 5 bases to trimming and J lost 1 base, with 14 bases between them. There are 16 residues in the CDR3. CDR3 amino acids: CASSRRVSRNTGELFF. The CDR3 nucleotides are TGTGCCAGCAGCCGGAGGGTTAGCCGGAACACCGGGGAGCTGTTTTTT.

The gene calls are TRBV7-6 and TRBJ2-2, with 7 bases lining up with TRBD2. This CDR3 has 15 amino acids. The V segment lost 5 bases and the J segment 4 bases; nucleotides outside the gene matches: 7. Germline CDR1 and CDR2: SGHVS and FNYEAQ. The chain's CDR3 is CASSKGLDGTGELFF. In DNA form, the CDR3 reads TGTGCCAGCAGCAAAGGACTAGACGGCACCGGGGAGCTGTTTTTT. The complete variable domain, with remaining parts taken from reference TRBV7-6 and TRBJ2-2, reads GAGVSQSPRYKVTKRGQDVALRCDPISGHVSLYWYRQALGQGPEFLTYFNYEAQQDKSGLPNDRFSAERPEGSISTLTIQRTEQRDSAMYRCASSKGLDGTGELFFGEGSRLTVL.

A note on this clone: One base separates it from a far larger clone, so it is likely a read error. The chain employs TRBV28 and TRBJ2-6; TRBD1 is a possible D gene (5 bases). Germline CDR1 and CDR2: MDHEN and SYDVKM. There are 16 residues in the CDR3. CDR3 nucleotides: TGTGACAGCAGTTTATTGACAGACTCTGGGGCCAACGTCCTGACTTTC. It yields the protein CDSSLLTDSGANVLTF.

The chain recombines TRBV2 with TRBJ2-2; D not resolved. Trimming took off 1 base at V and 2 bases at J, with 8 bases between the two ends. The length of the CDR3 is 15 residues. From germline, CDR1 is SNHLY and CDR2 FYNNEI. CDR3 nucleotide sequence: TGTGCCAGCAGTGAAGTAGGTGCCAACACCGGGGAGCTGTTTTTT. Residues: CASSEVGANTGELFF.

This clone was observed a handful of times. This likely stems from a read error, as it lies one base from a far larger clone. The sample carries other DNA sequences with the same CDR3. This chain links TRBV6-1 with TRBJ2-5; TRBD2 is a possible D gene (5 bases). In germline, CDR1 is MNHNS, CDR2 SASEGT. The CDR3 has 16 residues. The DNA for the CDR3 is TGTGCCAGCAGCGAAGCGCAGACGGGAACGAAAGAGACCCAGTACTTC. Its translation: CASSEAQTGTKETQYF.

A word on this clone: A read error may be the cause here, since a much bigger clone is one base away. This chain joins TRBV2 and TRBJ2-3; D is ambiguous. Between the trimmed V and J ends, which lost 5 bases and 1 base, there was a span of 28 bases. CDR1 SNHLY and CDR2 FYNNEI come from the germline V gene. There are 20 residues in the CDR3. CDR3 in amino acids: CASSPSYLLSNPRGTDTQYF. DNA of the CDR3: TGTGCCAGCAGTCCTTCGTACCTCCTTTCTAATCCTAGAGGCACAGATACGCAGTATTTT.

Only a few counts were recorded for this clone. One base away lies a much larger clone, so this may be a sequencing read error. This chain connects TRBV11-2 to TRBJ2-5, with TRBD1 identical over 11 bases. The germline V gene has CDR1 SGHAT and CDR2 FQNNGV. This CDR3 has 17 amino acids. J was trimmed by 4 bases and V by 4 bases; bases with no gene match: 11. CDR3 DNA: TGTGCCAGCAGCTATAGCTGGACAGGGGGCATCGGAGAGACCCAGTACTTC. Its translation is CASSYSWTGGIGETQYF.

This chain links TRBV7-2 with TRBJ2-7; D ambiguous. V dropped 4 bases and J dropped 4 bases, with 17 bases sitting between them. The germline gives CDR1 SGHTA, CDR2 FQGNSA. This CDR3 has 15 residues. The CDR3 reads CASSSLPSLVYEQYF. The CDR3, as DNA: TGTGCCAGCAGCTCCTTACCTAGTTTAGTGTACGAGCAGTACTTC.

This chain uses TRBV28 with TRBJ1-5; 7 nucleotides align to TRBD1. V was clipped by 5 bases and J by 5 bases; unmatched bases: 9. CDR3 size: 15 residues. Germline V lookup: CDR1 MDHEN, CDR2 SYDVKM. The CDR3 here is CASSPRQGFYQPQHF. CDR3 DNA: TGTGCCAGCAGTCCACGACAGGGTTTCTATCAGCCCCAGCATTTT.

This chain uses TRBV5-1 with TRBJ2-7; the match to TRBD2 covers 14 bases. The CDR3 runs 16 residues. Germline loops: CDR1 SGHRS, CDR2 YFSETQ. With 3 bases clipped from V and 6 bases from J, the junction kept 8 bases outside the gene matches. CDR3 residues: CASSYLGTSGRSEQYF. CDR3 DNA: TGCGCCAGCAGCTACCTGGGGACTAGCGGGAGATCCGAGCAGTACTTC.

The gene calls are TRBV28 and TRBJ2-7, with D possibly being TRBD1 (5 bases). This CDR3 region has 16 residues. CDR1 is MDHEN and CDR2 is SYDVKM in the germline V gene. Trimming took off 2 bases at V and 1 base at J, with 15 bases between the two ends. In nucleotides, the CDR3 is TGTGCCAGCAGTTTAAAGTTTATCGACAGTTCCTACGAGCAGTACTTC. It yields the protein CASSLKFIDSSYEQYF.